The 21 T cell receptor beta chains presented below share a single source sample, sequenced in a study of PD-1 blockade in classical Hodgkin lymphoma. The assay was immunoSEQ multiplex PCR, and TCRdb's table has in-frame clones only and misses some. The sample carries about 27,000 clones, approximately 80% recorded once. Every patient was affected by relapse after autologous stem cell transplantation, while exposure to brentuximab vedotin was not uniform. Purification of CD4+ T cells from thawed PBMCs was achieved by magnetic negative selection. Sequences were derived from CD4+ T cells from blood, sampled at baseline. The receptors were sampled from a human donor with classical Hodgkin lymphoma.

The genes are TRBV4-2 and TRBJ2-6, with D perhaps matching TRBD1 (5 bases). The CDR3 consists of 18 residues. The ends were cut back, 0 bases at V and 2 bases at J, with 14 bases in the middle. Germline assignment: CDR1 LGHNA and CDR2 YNFKEQ. This CDR3 is CASSQDGRTRAGANVLTF. Written as DNA, the CDR3 is TGTGCCAGCAGCCAAGATGGTAGGACCAGGGCTGGGGCCAACGTCCTGACTTTC.

V usage is TRBV5-1 and J usage is TRBJ2-3; 7 bases agree with TRBD1. In germline, CDR1 is SGHRS, CDR2 YFSETQ. With V trimmed by 3 bases and J by 0 bases, 16 bases remained unmatched. This CDR3 comprises 19 residues. The CDR3 is CASSWTRQGDFASTDTQYF. The CDR3, as DNA: TGCGCCAGCAGCTGGACGAGGCAGGGGGATTTCGCTAGCACAGATACGCAGTATTTT.

The chain carries TRBV7-2 and TRBJ2-7; D not certain. Trimming removed 3 bases from V and 5 bases from J, with 5 bases in between. The V gene's germline CDR1 is SGHTA and CDR2 FQGNSA. The CDR3 consists of 11 residues. Here the CDR3 reads CASSFYHEQYF. The CDR3 bases are TGTGCCAGCAGCTTTTATCACGAGCAGTACTTC.

V gene TRBV28 combines with J gene TRBJ2-3, with D possibly matching TRBD2 (7 bases). CDR3 length: 12 amino acids. Germline V CDR1 and CDR2: MDHEN, SYDVKM. V lost 11 bases and J 1 base, leaving 10 bases between the germline ends. For the CDR3, the DNA is TGTGCCGCGGGGGCCGGCACAGATACGCAGTATTTT. Its translation: CAAGAGTDTQYF.

This chain links TRBV20-1 with TRBJ1-6; maybe TRBD1 (5 bases). Trimming cost V 6 bases and J 7 bases, with 7 bases left between them. This CDR3 spans 11 amino acids. CDR1 DFQATT and CDR2 SNEGSKA come from the germline V gene (reference sequence). CDR3 sequence (DNA): TGCAGTGCCGAGGGGAATTCACCCCTCCACTTT. Protein sequence: CSAEGNSPLHF.

This clone was observed a few times. The chain uses TRBV30 and TRBJ1-5; D ambiguous. The V gene lost 3 bases and the J gene lost 4 bases, with 16 bases spanning the gap. The CDR3 length is 15 residues. Germline CDR1 reads GTSNPN; CDR2 reads SVGIG (reference sequence). CDR3: CAWRVSGKGNQPQHF. CDR3 nucleotides: TGTGCCTGGAGAGTTTCTGGGAAGGGAAATCAGCCCCAGCATTTT.

This chain connects TRBV4-2 to TRBJ2-2; 12 bases are a match to TRBD2. The germline gives CDR1 LGHNA, CDR2 YNFKEQ. CDR3 length: 19 amino acids. J was trimmed by 0 bases and V by 1 base; bases with no gene match: 6. The CDR3 sequence is CASSQGALAGGPNTGELFF. The CDR3 DNA sequence: TGTGCCAGCAGCCAAGGGGCTCTAGCGGGGGGGCCGAACACCGGGGAGCTGTTTTTT.

This chain connects TRBV7-2 to TRBJ2-2; TRBD1 aligns across 9 bases. Germline V gene sequence: CDR1 SGHTA, CDR2 FQGNSA. The trim removed 5 bases at V and 6 bases at J, leaving 10 bases unmatched. The length of the CDR3 is 16 residues. Here the CDR3 reads CASSVPGQGYPGELFF. CDR3 nucleotide sequence: TGTGCCAGCAGCGTCCCGGGACAGGGATACCCCGGGGAGCTGTTTTTT.

This clone has only one observation. The chain has TRBV18 and TRBJ1-5, with 8 bases aligning to TRBD1. The CDR3 is made up of 17 amino acids. The J segment lost 4 bases and the V segment lost 1 base, leaving 9 bases of the junction unmatched. The germline V gene encodes CDR1 KGHSH and CDR2 LQKENI. The CDR3, as DNA: TGTGCCAGCTCACCACGGGGGACAGGAGGGGGGAATCAGCCCCAGCATTTT. Its protein product is CASSPRGTGGGNQPQHF.

The J gene is TRBJ2-7, the V gene TRBV11-3; TRBD2 matches at 8 bases. This CDR3 is built from 15 residues. The V and J ends lost 5 bases and 6 bases, in that order; junction bases with no gene match: 12. Germline V gene data show CDR1 as SGHNT and CDR2 as YENEEA. The CDR3 is CASSRAPTGTSEQYF. The CDR3, as DNA: TGTGCCAGCAGCCGTGCCCCAACCGGGACTAGCGAGCAGTACTTC.

V and J are TRBV5-1 and TRBJ2-7; 7 bases are shared with TRBD2. This CDR3 comprises 15 residues. Germline CDR1 SGHRS, CDR2 YFSETQ. J gave up 2 bases and V 2 bases, and 7 bases lay outside the gene matches. CDR3: CASSLNWGGTYEQYF. The CDR3 coding sequence is TGCGCCAGCAGCTTAAATTGGGGGGGTACCTACGAGCAGTACTTC.

The chain is built from TRBV4-3 and TRBJ1-2; possible D gene TRBD1, 5 bases. The V end lost 3 bases, the J end lost 3 bases, and 17 bases lay between the germline ends. The V gene's germline CDR1 is LGHNA and CDR2 YSLEER. The CDR3 has 16 residues. CDR3 DNA sequence: TGCGCCAGCAGCCAGACCCTCACAGGCTGGGACTATGGCTACACCTTC. It specifies CASSQTLTGWDYGYTF.

The chain employs TRBV6-5 and TRBJ2-3, with D unclear. Germline V gives CDR1 MNHEY, CDR2 SVGAGI. This CDR3 region has 12 residues. Between the trimmed V and J ends, which lost 6 bases and 6 bases, there was a span of 10 bases. As DNA, the CDR3 is TGTGCCAGCAGCAGAGGCATGGATACGCAGTATTTT. Translated, it gives CASSRGMDTQYF.

This clone was picked up a small number of times. The chain employs TRBV27 and TRBJ1-2; D uncertain. Trimming removed 3 bases at V and 7 bases at J, with 9 bases between. Germline V gene lookup returns CDR1 MNHEY and CDR2 SMNVEV (reference sequence). This CDR3 spans 12 amino acids. CDR3 in amino acids: CASSFLGGGYTF. The DNA of the CDR3 is TGTGCCAGCAGTTTTTTGGGAGGTGGCTACACCTTC.

This clone was found once. The chain joins TRBV27 to TRBJ2-3; 10 bases are shared with TRBD2. CDR3 length equals 16 residues. The ends lost 5 bases at V and 0 bases at J; junction bases unmatched: 5. Germline V gene sequence: CDR1 MNHEY, CDR2 SMNVEV (reference sequence). The CDR3 protein is CASSVSGGTSTDTQYF. CDR3 bases: TGTGCCAGCAGTGTTAGCGGGGGGACTAGCACAGATACGCAGTATTTT.

This clone has more than one count but fewer than ten. The J gene is TRBJ1-5, the V gene TRBV19; 11 nucleotides agree with TRBD1. V was pared by 10 bases and J by 6 bases, with 8 bases of the junction left unmatched. The CDR3 runs to 14 residues. The germline CDR1 and CDR2 sequences are LNHDA and SQIVND (reference sequence). The chain's CDR3 is CATTGTGGSQPQHF. Written as DNA, the CDR3 is TGTGCCACCACAGGGACAGGGGGATCTCAGCCCCAGCATTTT. The variable domain in full, with the rest retrieved from reference TRBV19 and TRBJ1-5, is DGGITQSPKYLFRKEGQNVTLSCEQNLNHDAMYWYRQDPGQGLRLIYYSQIVNDFQKGDIAEGYSVSREKKESFPLTVTSAQKNPTAFYLCATTGTGGSQPQHFGDGTRLSIL.

V usage is TRBV7-2 and J usage is TRBJ2-2; 9 bases fit TRBD1. This CDR3 comprises 15 residues. The V segment lost 0 bases and the J segment 6 bases; nucleotides outside the gene matches: 2. CDR1 is SGHTA, CDR2 FQGNSA, per germline. The DNA for the CDR3 is TGTGCCAGCAGCTTAGCACAGGGGGCGGCCGGGGAGCTGTTTTTT. Amino acid sequence: CASSLAQGAAGELFF.

The rearrangement uses TRBV7-3 and TRBJ1-1; no reliable D call. Germline values: CDR1 SGHTA, CDR2 FQGTGA. This CDR3 has 13 amino acids. V was clipped by 2 bases and J by 5 bases, with 9 bases between them. The CDR3 is CASSLGGPTEAFF. The CDR3 region has the DNA TGTGCCAGCAGCTTAGGCGGCCCGACTGAAGCTTTCTTT.

J is TRBJ2-1 and V is TRBV30; D is unresolved. The CDR3 totals 10 residues. Trimming pared 8 bases from V and 10 bases from J, leaving 12 bases between. The germline gives CDR1 GTSNPN, CDR2 SVGIG (reference sequence). For the CDR3, the DNA is TGTGCCGGGATTTCGAGGGAGCAGTTCTTC. Translated, it gives CAGISREQFF.

The chain combines TRBV4-3 with TRBJ1-2; 7 positions agree with TRBD1. From germline, CDR1 is LGHNA and CDR2 YSLEER. V gave up 4 bases and J gave up 9 bases; unmatched junction bases: 5. The CDR3 consists of 12 residues. The CDR3: CASSRTGGSYTF. CDR3 DNA sequence: TGCGCCAGCAGCCGGACAGGAGGCAGCTACACCTTC.

This clone was counted only a few times. The chain recombines TRBV7-2 with TRBJ1-2, with D perhaps matching TRBD1 (5 bases). The CDR3 extends over 14 amino acids. Germline V gene lookup returns CDR1 SGHTA and CDR2 FQGNSA. V was shortened by 1 base and J by 8 bases, with 14 bases between the two germline ends. CDR3 sequence reads: CASSLGGAAGGYTF. CDR3 DNA: TGTGCCAGCAGCTTAGGCGGGGCGGCAGGCGGCTACACCTTC.